The clone carrying this T cell receptor beta chain appeared many times. Its antigen is currently unknown. This sample stems from a study of T cells in Graves' hyperthyroidism and ophthalmopathy. Whole-study findings and limits: Most thyroid clonotypes expanded above 0.001 appeared in blood too.

Researchers took RNA transcripts and amplified the TCR beta CDR3 regions from them. With the HTBI primer set, the TCR CDR3 went through a first round of RT-PCR. TCRdb re-called the multiplex PCR reads through MiXCR, storing one row per CDR3 protein. The data show about 560,000 distinct CDR3 sequences, with 13% to 15% seen just once and approximately 15% held by the top ten. The definition of stable Graves' hyperthyroidism was no ophthalmopathy progression within 18 months. Pregnant or lactating patients were excluded, as were those with uncontrolled infection or other autoimmune disease. Together with thyroid ultrasound, orbital computed tomography, serum thyroxine and TRAb, clinical symptoms were used for diagnoses. Per germline, CDR1 MDHEN and CDR2 SYDVKM. V lost 2 bases and J lost 6, with 8 bases in between. The length of the CDR3 is 13 residues.

The TCR originated in a woman aged 40 to 50 with Graves' hyperthyroidism. The rearrangement links TRBV28 to TRBJ2-1; tentative D call: TRBD2 (6 bases). Sequences were obtained from blood. CDR3 DNA sequence: TGTGCCAGCAGTTTAGTGGGAGGCAATGAGCAGTTCTTC. This gives the protein CASSLVGGNEQFF.